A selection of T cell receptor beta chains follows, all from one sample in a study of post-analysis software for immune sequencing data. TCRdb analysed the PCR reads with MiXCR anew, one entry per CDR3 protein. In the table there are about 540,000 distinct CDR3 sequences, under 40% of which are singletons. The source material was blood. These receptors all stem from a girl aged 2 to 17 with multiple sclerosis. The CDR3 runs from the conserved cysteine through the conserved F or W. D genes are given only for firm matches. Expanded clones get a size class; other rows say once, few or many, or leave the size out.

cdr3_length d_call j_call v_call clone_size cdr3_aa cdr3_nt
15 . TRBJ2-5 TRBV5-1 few CASSLDGAKQETQYF TGCGCCAGCAGCTTGGACGGGGCTAAGCAAGAGACCCAGTACTTC
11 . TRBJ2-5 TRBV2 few CASQRTETQYF TGTGCCAGTCAAAGAACGGAGACCCAGTACTTC
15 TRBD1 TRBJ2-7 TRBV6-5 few CASSVRDRPRYEQYF TGTGCCAGCAGTGTCCGGGACAGGCCCCGTTACGAGCAGTACTTC
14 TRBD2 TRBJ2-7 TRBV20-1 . CSAVPAGGLYEQYF TGCAGTGCTGTCCCAGCGGGGGGCCTCTACGAGCAGTACTTC
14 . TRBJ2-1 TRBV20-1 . CSVVGDRIYNEQFF TGCAGTGTAGTCGGCGATAGAATTTACAATGAGCAGTTCTTC
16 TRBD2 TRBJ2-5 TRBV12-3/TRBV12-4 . CASSFSGGAVGETQYF TGTGCCAGCAGTTTTAGCGGGGGGGCTGTCGGAGAGACCCAGTACTTC
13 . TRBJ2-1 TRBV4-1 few CASSPTGTYEQFF TGCGCCAGCAGCCCCACCGGGACTTATGAGCAGTTCTTC
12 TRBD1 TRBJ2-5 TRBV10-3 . CATGKGAKTQYF TGTGCCACCGGGAAGGGGGCGAAGACCCAGTACTTC
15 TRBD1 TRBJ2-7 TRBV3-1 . CASSPGDRTFYEQYF TGTGCCAGCAGCCCCGGGGACAGGACCTTCTACGAGCAGTACTTC
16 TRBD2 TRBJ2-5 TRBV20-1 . CSARTRRSGEQETQYF TGCAGTGCTAGAACCCGGAGAAGCGGGGAGCAAGAGACCCAGTACTTC
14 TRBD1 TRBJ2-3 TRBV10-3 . CANRPDREGDTQYF TGTGCCAACAGGCCGGACAGGGAAGGAGATACGCAGTATTTT
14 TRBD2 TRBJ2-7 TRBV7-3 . CASSPGLGWSEQYF TGTGCCAGCAGCCCCGGACTAGGTTGGAGCGAGCAGTACTTC
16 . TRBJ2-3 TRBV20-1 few CSARDRTNGVTDTQYF TGCAGTGCTCGCGATCGTACTAACGGGGTGACAGATACGCAGTATTTT
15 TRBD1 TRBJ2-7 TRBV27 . CASSLSFDRGREQYF TGTGCCAGCAGTTTATCCTTCGACAGGGGGCGCGAGCAGTACTTC
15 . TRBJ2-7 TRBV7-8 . CASSLATGTSYEQYF TGTGCCAGCAGCTTAGCAACCGGGACTTCCTACGAGCAGTACTTC
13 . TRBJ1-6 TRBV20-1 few CSAWTGNNSPLHF TGCAGTGCCTGGACGGGCAATAATTCACCCCTCCACTTT
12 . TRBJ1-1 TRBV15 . CATSRDMTAAFF TGTGCCACCAGCAGAGATATGACAGCCGCTTTCTTT
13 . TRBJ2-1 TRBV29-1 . CSVDVGRGDEQFF TGCAGCGTTGATGTGGGACGTGGCGATGAGCAGTTCTTC
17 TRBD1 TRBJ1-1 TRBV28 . CASSSFGAGGRETEAFF TGTGCCAGCAGTTCCTTCGGGGCAGGGGGCCGGGAAACTGAAGCTTTCTTT
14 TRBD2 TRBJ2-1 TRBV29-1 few CSVESGLRGGEQFF TGCAGCGTTGAGTCGGGGCTCCGGGGGGGTGAGCAGTTCTTC
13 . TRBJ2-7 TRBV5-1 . CASSSGDYYEQYF TGCGCCAGCAGCTCGGGTGACTACTACGAGCAGTACTTC
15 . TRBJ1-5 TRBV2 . CASNGESPVVQPQHF TGTGCCAGCAACGGGGAGAGTCCTGTCGTCCAGCCCCAGCATTTT